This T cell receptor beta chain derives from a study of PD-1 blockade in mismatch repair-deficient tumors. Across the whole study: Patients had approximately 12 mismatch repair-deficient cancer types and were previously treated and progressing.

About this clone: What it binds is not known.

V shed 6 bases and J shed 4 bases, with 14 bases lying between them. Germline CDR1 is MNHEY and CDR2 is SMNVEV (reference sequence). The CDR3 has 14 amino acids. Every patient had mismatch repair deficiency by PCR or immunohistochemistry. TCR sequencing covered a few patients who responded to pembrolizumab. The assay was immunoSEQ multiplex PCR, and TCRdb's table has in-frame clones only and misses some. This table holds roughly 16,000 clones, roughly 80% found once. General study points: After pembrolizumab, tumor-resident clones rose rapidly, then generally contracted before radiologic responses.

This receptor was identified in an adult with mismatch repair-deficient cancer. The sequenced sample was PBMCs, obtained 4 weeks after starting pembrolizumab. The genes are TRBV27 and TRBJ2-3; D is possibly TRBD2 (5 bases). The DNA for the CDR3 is TGTGCCAGCAGCCTTACCTCCGGGGCAGATACGCAGTATTTT. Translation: CASSLTSGADTQYF.